Below are 5 T cell receptor beta chains sequenced from a single sample in a study of blood T cell repertoires in COVID-19. Sequencing used immunoSEQ multiplex PCR; TCRdb keeps in-frame clones, though not all of them. This sample has under 250,000 clones, with around four fifths found just once. Sequenced input: PBMCs or T cells enriched from blood (not recorded which). The receptors originated from a woman aged 40 to 49 who had been exposed to COVID-19.

The chain links TRBV4-2 to TRBJ1-6; 8 bases match TRBD1. Germline-derived CDR1 and CDR2 are LGHNA and YNFKEQ. CDR3 length equals 15 residues. The V segment lost 4 bases and the J segment 7 bases; nucleotides outside the gene matches: 6. The CDR3, as DNA: TGTGCCAGCAGCCCAGACAGGGGCCGCAATTCACCCCTCCACTTT. Amino acids: CASSPDRGRNSPLHF.

The chain combines TRBV18 with TRBJ1-5; D gene ambiguous. Germline V gene sequence: CDR1 KGHSH, CDR2 LQKENI. The CDR3 is 13 amino acids. Trimming took 6 bases from V and 7 from J, leaving 13 bases between them. The CDR3 loop is CASSPERRQPQHF. Here the CDR3 DNA reads TGTGCCAGCTCCCCAGAGCGTAGGCAGCCCCAGCATTTT.

A few counts support this clone. The chain has TRBV24-1 and TRBJ2-1, with TRBD2 as a possible D gene (7 bases). V was cut by 1 base and J by 6 bases, with 15 bases left in between. Germline CDR1 reads KGHDR; CDR2 reads SFDVKD. There are 16 residues in the CDR3. Here the CDR3 reads CATSDLGGALSNEQFF. The CDR3 coding sequence is TGTGCCACCAGTGATTTAGGGGGGGCCCTTAGCAATGAGCAGTTCTTC.

This clone was counted a few times. The chain employs TRBV12-5 and TRBJ2-1, with 7 bases identical to TRBD2. Losses at the gene ends were 7 bases for V and 0 bases for J; bases not matched to a gene: 3. Germline CDR1 reads LGHNT; CDR2 reads FRNRAP. The CDR3 is 14 residues long. For the CDR3, the DNA is TGTGCTAGTGATGGGGGGGACTCCTACAATGAGCAGTTCTTC. Translating gives CASDGGDSYNEQFF.

V is TRBV6-2 or TRBV6-3 and J is TRBJ1-1; no clear D. Trimming shortened V by 2 bases and J by 5 bases, and 21 bases separated the two germline ends. The CDR3 is made up of 17 amino acids. Germline V gene data show CDR1 as MNHEY and CDR2 as SVGEGT. In DNA form, the CDR3 reads TGTGCCAGCAGTTACCCAAACCCCCCGGAGGGTTTAACTGAAGCTTTCTTT. It specifies CASSYPNPPEGLTEAFF.